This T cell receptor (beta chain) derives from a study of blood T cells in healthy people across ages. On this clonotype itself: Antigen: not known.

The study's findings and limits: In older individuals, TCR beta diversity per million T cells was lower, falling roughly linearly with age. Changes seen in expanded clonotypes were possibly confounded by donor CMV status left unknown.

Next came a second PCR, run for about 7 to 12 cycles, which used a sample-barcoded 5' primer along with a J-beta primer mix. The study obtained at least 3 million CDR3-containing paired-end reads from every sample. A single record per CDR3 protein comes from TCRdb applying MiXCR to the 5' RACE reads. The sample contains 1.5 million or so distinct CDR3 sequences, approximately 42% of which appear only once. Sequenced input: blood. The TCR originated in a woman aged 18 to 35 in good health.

The CDR3 sequence: CASSQDWSKAFF. CDR3 bases: TGCGCCAGCAGCCAAGATTGGTCTAAAGCTTTCTTT. The chain combines TRBV4-3 with TRBJ1-1; D ambiguous. There are 12 residues in the CDR3. V was pared by 0 bases and J by 9 bases, with 8 bases between. Germline CDR1 LGHNA, CDR2 YSLEER.